Below are 18 T cell receptor beta chains sequenced from a single sample in a study of identical twins. TCRdb redid the calling of the 5' RACE reads with MiXCR, one entry per CDR3 protein. The sample records roughly 260,000 distinct CDR3 sequences, approximately 8% being singletons. The sample was also linked to a second study, of yellow fever vaccine responses in identical twins.

The specimen sequenced was CD8+ T cells sorted from blood. The receptors derive from a woman between 18 and 29 years old in good health.

This clonotype was detected a few times. CDR3 sequence (DNA): TGTGCCAGCAGCTTAACCGGGGGCCACGAGCAGTACGTC. Residues: CASSLTGGHEQYV. The rearrangement uses TRBV7-9 and TRBJ2-7; TRBD1 or TRBD2 may be the D gene (6 bases each). The CDR3 is made up of 13 amino acids. The V gene lost 2 bases and the J gene lost 5 bases, with 10 bases spanning the gap. The germline CDR1 and CDR2 sequences are SEHNR and FQNEAQ (reference sequence).

This clonotype has at least ten counts. The chain links TRBV6-1 to TRBJ2-2; tentative D call: TRBD2 (5 bases). The CDR3 length is 17 residues. Trimming shortened V by 6 bases and J by 1 base, and 18 bases separated the two germline ends. From germline, CDR1 is MNHNS and CDR2 SASEGT. The chain's CDR3 is CASRSDGGGRNTGELFF. As DNA, the CDR3 is TGTGCCAGCAGATCCGATGGTGGAGGAAGGAACACCGGGGAGCTGTTTTTT.

This clonotype was detected only a few times. The rearrangement links TRBV20-1 to TRBJ1-2, with 9 bases that match TRBD1. After removal of 3 bases from V and 2 bases from J, the junction contained 4 bases not matched to a gene. The CDR3 runs 14 residues. Germline V CDR1 and CDR2: DFQATT, SNEGSKA (reference sequence). The CDR3 region has the DNA TGCAGTGCTAGGGGGACAGGGCCAAACTATGGCTACACCTTC. As protein: CSARGTGPNYGYTF.

Ten or more counts support this clonotype. This rearrangement joins TRBV5-1 to TRBJ1-2; D gene uncertain. Trimming removed 0 bases from V and 3 bases from J, with 12 bases in between. Per germline, CDR1 SGHRS and CDR2 YFSETQ. The CDR3 has 15 residues. This CDR3 reads CASSLERPLHYGYTF. The DNA of the CDR3 is TGCGCCAGCAGCTTGGAACGACCCCTCCACTATGGCTACACCTTC.

This clonotype was detected ten times or more. The chain has TRBV29-1 and TRBJ2-2, with 7 bases matching TRBD1. Germline loops: CDR1 SQVTM, CDR2 ANQGSEA. V was clipped by 5 bases and J by 3 bases; unmatched bases: 15. The length of the CDR3 is 17 residues. The CDR3 region is CSVLGSVRDSDTGELFF. The CDR3 DNA sequence: TGCAGCGTTTTGGGATCCGTCCGGGACAGCGACACCGGGGAGCTGTTTTTT.

The V and J genes are TRBV7-7 and TRBJ2-3, with a tentative D call TRBD2 (7 bases). Per germline, CDR1 SSHAT and CDR2 FNYEAQ (reference sequence). Trimming left V 5 bases short and J 3 bases short, with 18 bases between. The CDR3 covers 16 residues. In DNA, the CDR3 is TGTGCCAGCAGCCAGGGGAGCGGGATTGGAACAGATACGCAGTATTTT. Its protein product is CASSQGSGIGTDTQYF.

This chain links TRBV14 with TRBJ2-3, with D perhaps TRBD1 (6 bases). This CDR3 comprises 13 residues. V was pared by 2 bases and J by 6 bases, with 9 bases between. Germline V gene data show CDR1 as SGHDN and CDR2 as FVKESK. The CDR3 DNA is TGTGCCAGCAGCCAATACAGGGCCGATACGCAGTATTTT. Translating gives CASSQYRADTQYF.

V usage is TRBV3-1 and J usage is TRBJ2-1; 8 bases agree with TRBD2. The CDR3 has 15 residues. Germline V CDR1 and CDR2: LGHDT, YNNKEL (reference sequence). V was pared by 4 bases and J by 7 bases, with 9 bases of the junction left unmatched. The CDR3 protein is CASSRAGGIGNEQFF. The CDR3 bases are TGTGCCAGCAGCCGGGCGGGAGGCATAGGAAATGAGCAGTTCTTC.

This clonotype was observed a single time. The chain joins TRBV4-1 to TRBJ2-3, with a tentative D call TRBD2 (5 bases). Germline CDR1 is MGHRA and CDR2 is YSYEKL. Trimming stripped 2 bases from V and 0 bases from J, with 15 bases between. The CDR3 is 17 residues long. The CDR3 loop reads CASSQPRGETSTDTQYF. The CDR3 DNA sequence: TGCGCCAGCAGCCAACCGCGTGGGGAGACTAGCACAGATACGCAGTATTTT.

This clonotype came up a few times. The J gene is TRBJ1-6, the V gene TRBV7-2; D remains ambiguous. Germline CDR1 reads SGHTA; CDR2 reads FQGNSA. Deletions cut 5 bases from V and 1 base from J, with 15 bases between. This CDR3 has 17 residues. The CDR3 sequence is CASSPDPTGSYNSPLHF. CDR3 nucleotide sequence: TGTGCCAGCAGCCCAGACCCTACGGGGTCCTATAATTCACCCCTCCACTTT.

This clonotype showed up just a few times. This chain connects TRBV20-1 to TRBJ1-1; D might be TRBD1 (5 bases). Germline CDR1 and CDR2: DFQATT and SNEGSKA (reference sequence). Trimming pared 0 bases from V and 4 bases from J, leaving 18 bases between. The CDR3 consists of 16 residues. CDR3 in amino acids: CSARDYFSGGSTEAFF. The CDR3 DNA sequence: TGCAGTGCTAGAGATTATTTCTCCGGGGGTAGCACTGAAGCTTTCTTT.

This clonotype has a count of ten or more. This chain uses TRBV27 with TRBJ2-1, with D tentatively TRBD1 (5 bases). The germline V gene encodes CDR1 MNHEY and CDR2 SMNVEV (reference sequence). V lost 8 bases and J 9 bases, leaving 23 bases between the germline ends. The CDR3 covers 15 residues. CDR3 coding DNA: TGTGCCAGCCTGGTCTGGGGCGCCGCCTTTACTGAGCAGTTCTTC. This sequence encodes CASLVWGAAFTEQFF.

The V gene is TRBV3-1, the J gene TRBJ2-7; 7 bases fit TRBD2. Losses at the gene ends were 0 bases for V and 3 bases for J; bases not matched to a gene: 8. CDR1 is LGHDT, CDR2 YNNKEL, per germline (reference sequence). This CDR3 spans 16 amino acids. The CDR3, as DNA: TGTGCCAGCAGCCAAGATTTGACTAGCCACAGCTACGAGCAGTACTTC. Amino acid sequence: CASSQDLTSHSYEQYF.

In its sample, this clonotype was seen a few times. The rearrangement joins TRBV6-2 or TRBV6-3 to TRBJ2-1, with 9 bases that match TRBD2. The CDR3 runs to 15 residues. Germline lookup yields CDR1 MNHEY and CDR2 SVGEGT. Trimming cost V 2 bases and J 2 bases; bases outside gene matches: 1. CDR3: CASSYAGGTYNEQFF. The CDR3 nucleotides are TGTGCCAGCAGTTACGCGGGAGGGACCTACAATGAGCAGTTCTTC.

This chain links TRBV10-2 with TRBJ2-7, with D maybe TRBD1 (5 bases). The CDR3 has 13 residues. Germline CDR1 and CDR2: WSHSY and SAAADI. V lost 7 bases, J lost 2 bases, and 12 bases lay in between. The CDR3 DNA follows: TGCGCCAGCACAGACAGACCAGCCTACGAGCAGTACTTC. It translates to CASTDRPAYEQYF.

This clonotype showed up just a few times. This chain connects TRBV7-9 to TRBJ1-6, with D possibly matching TRBD1 (5 bases). V lost 2 bases to trimming and J lost 5 bases, with 10 bases between them. Germline CDR1 is SEHNR and CDR2 is FQNEAQ (reference sequence). CDR3 length equals 15 residues. Here the CDR3 DNA reads TGTGCCAGCAGCTTAATGGGGCCAGATAATTCACCCCTCCACTTT. Protein product: CASSLMGPDNSPLHF.

V gene TRBV28 combines with J gene TRBJ2-7; the match to TRBD1 covers 9 bases. The CDR3 spans 17 residues. Germline-derived CDR1 and CDR2 are MDHEN and SYDVKM. The junction had 12 bases not matched to a gene; V was cut back by 6 bases and J by 0 bases. This CDR3 reads CASSSGTGSPYSYEQYF. The CDR3 coding sequence is TGTGCCAGCAGCTCCGGGACAGGGTCCCCGTACTCCTACGAGCAGTACTTC.

This clonotype was recorded many times. The V gene is TRBV5-1, the J gene TRBJ1-3, with TRBD1 identical over 9 bases. The germline CDR1 and CDR2 sequences are SGHRS and YFSETQ. V shed 0 bases and J 7 bases; nucleotides not matched to a gene: 11. The CDR3 runs to 17 residues. In nucleotides, the CDR3 is TGCGCCAGCAGCTTGGAACTAGGGACAGGGAGGTTGAACACCATATATTTT. Translating it yields CASSLELGTGRLNTIYF.